Reported below is one T cell receptor (beta chain). Study processing details: Estimation of nucleated cell counts was performed using reference gene primer amplification. Assay used: immunoSEQ multiplex PCR; TCRdb lists only in-frame clones, some missing. Clone size and the V and J calls come from that table; the DNA yielded D and trimming. The sample shows over 100,000 clones, approximately 88% of them seen only once. This sample is part of a study of blood T cell repertoires in COVID-19. Study-level background: Whether acute or convalescent, the COVID-19 samples came from the United States, Italy and Spain. In each case, the material was cDNA or gDNA derived from T cells, B-cell-depleted T cells, or PBMCs.

From germline, CDR1 is MNHEY and CDR2 SVGAGI. The CDR3 is 15 residues long. J was trimmed by 5 bases and V by 6 bases; bases with no gene match: 9. This chain joins TRBV6-5 and TRBJ2-2, with 7 positions matching TRBD1. The source of this sequence is a woman aged 70-85 years with acute or convalescent COVID-19. Sequencing was done on a sample of peripheral blood. The CDR3 reads CASRLDRVVTGELFF. In DNA form, the CDR3 reads TGTGCCAGCAGACTTGACAGGGTGGTAACCGGGGAGCTGTTTTTT.